This T cell receptor beta chain emerged from a study of T cells in Graves' hyperthyroidism and ophthalmopathy (dated by TCRdb to the late 2010s). Regarding the complete study: Peripheral blood was sampled at the time of initial diagnosis, prior to any treatment. To identify TCR V-J signatures that set the groups apart, the researchers used a discovery cohort of 90 to 100 patients, made up of under 50 with Graves' ophthalmopathy and some 56 with stable Graves' hyperthyroidism. Prospective prediction of ophthalmopathy was tested in an independent validation cohort consisting of about 20 hyperthyroidism patients and around 16 patients who later progressed to ophthalmopathy. The roughly 94 discovery patients were randomly split 7:3 into training and test sets. Thyroid tissue and blood T-cell repertoires from about 6 Graves' hyperthyroidism patients were also compared in the study. Following sampling, methimazole starting at 30 mg daily was given to hyperthyroidism patients, and high-dose intravenous methylprednisolone was given to ophthalmopathy patients. TCR Vbeta CDR3 sequencing of 120 to 150 peripheral blood samples (about 45 ophthalmopathy, 75 hyperthyroidism and some 17 progressor patients) is reported in the paper.

In the ophthalmopathy patients, disease was moderately to severely active, with a Clinical Activity Score of 3 or more, a NOSPECS grade of 4 or more, and a duration of less than 3 months. Any patient with an uncontrolled infection, another autoimmune disease, pregnancy or lactation was excluded. Diagnoses were based on clinical symptoms, serum thyroxine and TRAb, thyroid ultrasound and orbital computed tomography. PBMCs were isolated from around 10 ml of fresh peripheral blood by Ficoll-Paque density gradient centrifugation. Total RNA was extracted using Trizol reagent, and RNA quality was assessed on an Agilent 2100 Bioanalyzer. Amplification of TCR beta CDR3 regions was carried out from RNA transcripts. For the first round of RT-PCR on the TCR CDR3, the HTBI primer set was used together with the Qiagen OneStep RT-PCR kit. Libraries were constructed in a second round of multiplex PCR, after which size selection and purification were carried out. Sequencing of the libraries was done on an Illumina HiSeq2000 using paired-end 100 bp reads. As for the original processing: SOAPnuke was used to process the raw data, throwing out any read that contained adapters or uncalled bases, had a mean Phred below 15, or lacked an exact constant-primer or identifier match. COPE v1.2.5 was used to merge high-quality paired reads, and clonotypes were defined as unique nucleotide sequences. Clonotypes were aligned to IMGT TRBV, TRBD and TRBJ reference segments using MiTCR v1.1. The analysis included only V-J combinations with a frequency above 0.0001, which together covered approximately 99% of the repertoires. The TCS score was defined as the ratio of F50 (clonal expansion) to E x V (chaos), calculated using BLOSUM62-based TCRdist between CDR3 peptides within each V-J. Welch's t-statistics and random forest reduced roughly 540 V-J features to about 13, which were used in a naive Bayes classifier (R e1071). Through fastp at Q25 and MiXCR, TCRdb rebuilt clones from the public reads, retaining in-frame beta chains. All rows with the same CDR3 protein become a single entry with the most common DNA and genes. TCRdb, not the authors, supplied the V and J calls. For this sample the table gives about half a million distinct CDR3 sequences, of which roughly 22% were detected only once. Clones ranked in the top ten supply approximately 49% of the sample.

For CDR1 and CDR2, the germline V gene lists KGHSH and LQKENI. The trim is 1 base for V and 6 bases for J, with a gap of 6 bases between the germline ends. Counted from cysteine to phenylalanine, this CDR3 has 12 amino acids. Only the CDR3 DNA is retained, 36 bases long and in frame from the first base. Findings and caveats that apply to the study as a whole: During validation, the model predicted progression to ophthalmopathy a median of roughly six months ahead of onset, with 60% to 71% sensitivity and under 85% specificity. Blood samples also contained most of the expanded thyroid clonotypes (frequency above 0.001), which suggests that blood repertoires may reflect thyroid immune responses. Sample size was not statistically predetermined, and blinding of investigators to group allocation was not performed. A 13 V-J signature model separated ophthalmopathy from stable hyperthyroidism, with about 88% sensitivity and roughly 81% specificity in cross-validation and 80%/75% in testing.

Note on this clonotype: Its specific antigen is unknown. No base quality information exists; no much larger clone differs at one position.

Input material: blood. Recombination joined TRBV18 with TRBJ1-1, with the D gene call left open. The clonotype originates from a woman in her 70s with Graves' ophthalmopathy. The CDR3 region reads CASSPRGAEAFF. The nucleotide sequence is given as TGTGCCAGCTCACCACGGGGAGCTGAAGCTTTCTTT. Full variable domain (CDR3 extended with the reference TRBV18 and TRBJ1-1 proteins): NAGVMQNPRHLVRRRGQEARLRCSPMKGHSHVYWYRQLPEEGLKFMVYLQKENIIDESGMPKERFSAEFPKEGPSILRIQQVVRGDSAAYFCASSPRGAEAFFGQGTRLTVV.